The 5 T cell receptor beta chains presented below share a single source sample, sequenced in a study of T cell responses to AZD1222 COVID-19 vaccine. TCRdb keeps only in-frame clones here, not all; method: immunoSEQ multiplex PCR. The sample shows about 100,000 clones, 92% of them seen only once. Sequencing used peripheral blood, obtained on day 0 of AZD1222 vaccination. The receptors originated from an adult in good health.

This sequence joins TRBV18 and TRBJ2-1; 8 bases align to TRBD2. Germline V lookup: CDR1 KGHSH, CDR2 LQKENI. V shed 0 bases and J 2 bases; nucleotides not matched to a gene: 3. The CDR3 consists of 16 residues. The CDR3 sequence: CASSPPSGGPYNEQFF. The CDR3 nucleotides are TGTGCCAGCTCACCACCGTCGGGAGGGCCCTACAATGAGCAGTTCTTC.

The rearrangement joins TRBV18 to TRBJ2-1; 10 bases match TRBD1. There are 14 residues in the CDR3. Germline CDR1 is KGHSH and CDR2 is LQKENI. V lost 3 bases to trimming and J lost 4 bases; unmatched junction nucleotides: 0. The CDR3 DNA reads TGTGCCAGCTCACCGGGACAGGGGTACAATGAGCAGTTCTTC. It translates to CASSPGQGYNEQFF.

The CDR3: CASATGDNTEAFF. CDR3 nucleotides: TGTGCCAGCGCAACAGGGGATAACACTGAAGCTTTCTTT. This chain joins TRBV2 and TRBJ1-1, with 7 bases fitting TRBD1. Trimming removed 8 bases from V and 2 bases from J; junction bases left unmatched: 5. The CDR3 has 13 residues. Germline values: CDR1 SNHLY, CDR2 FYNNEI.

The chain carries TRBV11-3 and TRBJ1-2; D is possibly TRBD1 (6 bases). Germline CDR1 and CDR2: SGHNT and YENEEA. The V end was cut by 4 bases, the J end by 8 bases, with 14 bases between. There are 13 residues in the CDR3. The CDR3 region is CASSYGGADGYTF. For the CDR3, the DNA is TGTGCCAGCAGCTACGGGGGCGCAGACGGCTACACCTTC.

This clone was seen just once. The V call is TRBV27, the J call TRBJ2-2; TRBD1 is a possible D gene (6 bases). The CDR3 length is 16 residues. CDR1 MNHEY and CDR2 SMNVEV come from the germline V gene (reference sequence). Trimming left V 5 bases short and J 0 bases short, with 13 bases between. The CDR3 DNA follows: TGTGCCAGCAGTGTGAATGGACAGACGAACACCGGGGAGCTGTTTTTT. Translation: CASSVNGQTNTGELFF.